This entry lists 18 T cell receptor beta chains sequenced from one sample in a study of PD-1 blockade in classical Hodgkin lymphoma. Every patient experienced relapse after autologous stem cell transplantation, and brentuximab vedotin exposure varied. Using immunoSEQ multiplex PCR, the repertoire was profiled, and TCRdb retains in-frame clones only, with some absent. The sample lists about 6,600 clones, 77% occurring once. The sequencing used peripheral blood mononuclear cells (PBMCs), collected at baseline. These receptors originate from a human donor with classical Hodgkin lymphoma.

The sample holds one count of this clone. The chain combines TRBV9 with TRBJ1-1; 8 positions match TRBD1. V was pared by 0 bases and J by 6 bases, with 4 bases of the junction left unmatched. This CDR3 region has 14 residues. Germline CDR1 is SGDLS and CDR2 is YYNGEE. The CDR3 bases are TGTGCCAGCAGCGTAGCACAGGGGGGGTCTGAAGCTTTCTTT. It specifies CASSVAQGGSEAFF.

Comments on this clone: Its ends do not fully match the called genes, so a read error is possible. Other DNA sequences of this sample code for an identical CDR3. The chain is built from TRBV27 and TRBJ2-7; no firm D call. CDR1 MNHEY and CDR2 SMNVEV come from the germline V gene (reference sequence). The CDR3 loop spans 12 amino acids. The CDR3 loop reads CASSRLVNEQYF. CDR3 in DNA: TGCGCCAGCAGTCGGCTAGTCAACGAGCAGTACTTC.

CDR3 region: CASSRPSRGYLNTEAFF. The CDR3 bases are TGCGCCAGCAGCCGCCCGAGCAGGGGCTATTTGAACACTGAAGCTTTCTTT. The genes are TRBV4-1 and TRBJ1-1; D may be TRBD1 (6 bases). Germline CDR1 reads MGHRA; CDR2 reads YSYEKL. The CDR3 length is 17 residues. V was clipped by 4 bases and J by 0 bases, with 18 bases between them.

The CDR3 loop reads CASGFQSEQFF. The DNA for the CDR3 is TGTGCTAGTGGTTTTCAGTCTGAGCAGTTCTTC. The chain carries TRBV12-5 and TRBJ2-1; D remains ambiguous. The CDR3 contains 11 residues. The germline CDR1 and CDR2 sequences are LGHNT and FRNRAP. V lost 3 bases, J lost 9 bases, and 6 bases lay in between. The whole variable domain, remainder taken from reference TRBV12-5 and TRBJ2-1, is DARVTQTPRHKVTEMGQEVTMRCQPILGHNTVFWYRQTMMQGLELLAYFRNRAPLDDSGMPKDRFSAEMPDATLATLKIQPSEPRDSAVYFCASGFQSEQFFGPGTRLTVL.

The rearrangement uses TRBV15 and TRBJ2-2; 8 bases fit TRBD2. V lost 0 bases, J lost 4 bases, and 7 bases stayed unmatched. This CDR3 comprises 17 residues. Germline assignment: CDR1 LNHNV and CDR2 YYDKDF (reference sequence). The CDR3 coding sequence is TGTGCCACCAGCAGAGAGTTTGCGGGAGGACGCACCGGGGAGCTGTTTTTT. Protein: CATSREFAGGRTGELFF. The whole variable domain, remainder taken from reference TRBV15 and TRBJ2-2, is DAMVIQNPRYQVTQFGKPVTLSCSQTLNHNVMYWYQQKSSQAPKLLFHYYDKDFNNEADTPDNFQSRRPNTSFCFLDIRSPGLGDTAMYLCATSREFAGGRTGELFFGEGSRLTVL.

J is TRBJ1-1 and V is TRBV5-5; D remains unclear. This CDR3 contains 14 residues. The germline V gene has CDR1 SGHKS and CDR2 YYEKEE (reference sequence). The V end lost 2 bases, the J end lost 1 base, and 9 bases lay between the germline ends. For the CDR3, the DNA is TGTGCCAGCAGCTTTCGGGCAGCGAACACTGAAGCTTTCTTT. Translation: CASSFRAANTEAFF. Supplemented by reference TRBV5-5 and TRBJ1-1, the full variable domain reads DAGVTQSPTHLIKTRGQQVTLRCSPISGHKSVSWYQQVLGQGPQFIFQYYEKEERGRGNFPDRFSARQFPNYSSELNVNALLLGDSALYLCASSFRAANTEAFFGQGTRLTVV.

This rearrangement joins TRBV2 to TRBJ2-7; D gene uncertain. Trimming left V 11 bases short and J 5 bases short, with 10 bases between. Germline CDR1 and CDR2: SNHLY and FYNNEI. This CDR3 comprises 10 residues. CDR3 in DNA: TGTGCCTATTACGACCACGAGCAGTACTTC. The encoded protein is CAYYDHEQYF.

V usage is TRBV7-6 and J usage is TRBJ2-7; D remains ambiguous. Trimming removed 4 bases from V and 0 bases from J, with 4 bases in between. This CDR3 region has 12 residues. CDR1 SGHVS and CDR2 FNYEAQ come from the germline V gene. CDR3: CASSSLSYEQYF. The DNA of the CDR3 is TGTGCCAGCAGCTCCCTCTCCTACGAGCAGTACTTC.

The chain couples TRBV27 to TRBJ2-1, with TRBD2 identical over 8 bases. V gave up 3 bases and J gave up 6 bases; unmatched junction bases: 10. The CDR3 runs 16 residues. Germline V lookup: CDR1 MNHEY, CDR2 SMNVEV (reference sequence). The DNA for the CDR3 is TGTGCCAGCAGTTTGAGGTTTATCGCGGGGGGCAATGAGCAGTTCTTC. Translated, it gives CASSLRFIAGGNEQFF.

This chain links TRBV9 with TRBJ2-6; 7 bases are shared with TRBD1. Germline loops: CDR1 SGDLS, CDR2 YYNGEE. The J segment lost 9 bases and the V segment lost 0 bases, leaving 3 bases of the junction unmatched. The CDR3 has 14 residues. CDR3 sequence: CASSVARQGNVLTF. The CDR3 nucleotides read TGTGCCAGCAGCGTAGCCCGACAGGGCAACGTCCTGACTTTC.

J is TRBJ1-4 and V is TRBV12-5; weak D call: TRBD1 (6 bases). The germline V gene has CDR1 LGHNT and CDR2 FRNRAP. The CDR3 loop spans 15 amino acids. Deletions cut 5 bases from V and 4 bases from J, with 14 bases between. The CDR3 nucleotides read TGTGCTAGTGGTGAACTAACAGGGATTAATGAAAAACTGTTTTTT. The encoded protein is CASGELTGINEKLFF.

The rearrangement links TRBV23-1 to TRBJ2-1, with D perhaps matching TRBD2 (6 bases). TRBV23-1 is classed as an ORF, of uncertain function. The CDR3 sequence is 20 residues long. The germline V and J ends were trimmed by 0 bases and 4 bases, with 25 bases remaining between them. The CDR3, as DNA: TGCGCCAGCAGTCAATCTCTTTACGCTCTCGGGAGCCCCCAATACAATGAGCAGTTCTTC. Translating it yields CASSQSLYALGSPQYNEQFF.

The CDR3 bases are TGTGCCAGCAGACTCGCGGGGGGCGATGAGCAGTTCTTC. This translates into CASRLAGGDEQFF. The chain uses TRBV28 and TRBJ2-1; 8 bases agree with TRBD2. The trim removed 6 bases at V and 8 bases at J, leaving 6 bases unmatched. Germline CDR1 MDHEN, CDR2 SYDVKM. CDR3 length: 13 amino acids.

The chain employs TRBV6-5 and TRBJ2-1, with a weak D call TRBD2 (5 bases). Germline V lookup: CDR1 MNHEY, CDR2 SVGAGI. The CDR3 is 12 residues long. Deletions cut 6 bases from V and 4 bases from J, with 7 bases between. The CDR3, as DNA: TGTGCCAGCAGAGAGGGTTACAATGAGCAGTTCTTC. It specifies CASREGYNEQFF.

The gene calls are TRBV11-3 and TRBJ2-2; D assignment may be TRBD1 or TRBD2 (5 bases each). CDR3 length equals 12 residues. Germline V CDR1 and CDR2: SGHNT, YENEEA. V was trimmed by 9 bases and J by 6 bases, leaving 11 bases between them. The CDR3: CASGGEAGELFF. CDR3 nucleotide sequence: TGTGCCAGTGGGGGAGAGGCCGGGGAGCTGTTTTTT.

The chain employs TRBV7-9 and TRBJ2-7, with TRBD2 matching over 8 bases. Germline CDR1 is SEHNR and CDR2 is FQNEAQ (reference sequence). The CDR3 is 13 residues long. Trimming cost V 4 bases and J 7 bases; bases outside gene matches: 6. The CDR3 is CASSYSGEREQYF. As DNA, the CDR3 is TGTGCCAGCAGCTATAGCGGGGAACGGGAGCAGTACTTC.

The genes are TRBV5-6 and TRBJ2-1; 8 nucleotides align to TRBD2. The ends lost 1 base at V and 6 bases at J; junction bases unmatched: 18. Germline V gene lookup returns CDR1 SGHDT and CDR2 YYEEEE. This CDR3 has 19 residues. CDR3 sequence: CASSLRRTGRALTSNEQFF. The CDR3 DNA reads as TGTGCCAGCAGCTTGAGACGTACCGGGAGGGCCTTAACAAGCAATGAGCAGTTCTTC.

This clone came up once. V gene TRBV5-1 combines with J gene TRBJ2-1; 13 positions agree with TRBD2. V shed 3 bases and J 6 bases; nucleotides not matched to a gene: 3. This CDR3 comprises 15 residues. The germline CDR1 and CDR2 sequences are SGHRS and YFSETQ. The CDR3 protein is CASSSGLAGANEQFF. As DNA, the CDR3 is TGCGCCAGCAGCTCTGGACTAGCGGGAGCCAATGAGCAGTTCTTC.